Below, one TCR beta chain is given with its context. The sample originates from a study of early T cells in non-severe SARS-CoV-2 infection. Looking at the study overall: Sequencing was performed on bulk RNA from unsorted whole blood, leaving chains unpaired.

Individual cDNA molecules were tagged with unique molecular identifiers. Using its own MiXCR run on the 5' RACE reads, TCRdb lists one record per CDR3 protein. The sample consists of some 58,000 distinct CDR3 sequences, about 11% of them appearing once. This sequence originates from an adult who was a healthcare worker with PCR-confirmed SARS-CoV-2 infection or an uninfected control (not recorded which). The sequencing here drew on whole blood, taken at baseline.

The CDR3 nucleotides read TGTGCCAGCAGTTACGGGGGACAGGGCCTCTCTGAAGCTTTCTTT. It yields the protein CASSYGGQGLSEAFF. J is TRBJ1-1 and V is TRBV6-5; TRBD1 matches at 9 bases. CDR1 is MNHEY and CDR2 is SVGAGI in the germline V gene. The CDR3 sequence is 15 residues long. V shed 2 bases, J shed 6 bases, and the junction held 7 bases outside the gene matches.